This T cell receptor (beta chain) was recorded in a study of T-cell memory formation after mild COVID-19. This clonotype appeared a few times. Germline V CDR1 and CDR2: SEHNR, FQNEAQ (reference sequence). CDR3 length: 15 amino acids. V lost 5 bases, J lost 3 bases, and 16 bases lay in between. Each CDR3 protein gets one entry after TCRdb re-called the 5' RACE reads with MiXCR. The sample has more than 250,000 distinct CDR3 sequences, 15% to 20% seen once; the top ten hold under 25%. The receptor comes from a man aged 18 to 30 who had mild COVID-19 (a few samples of this study predate the infection). Cell type and time point are not known. The V gene is TRBV7-9, the J gene TRBJ2-5; weak D call: TRBD1 (5 bases). The sequencing sample was made of PBMCs or a T cell subset sorted from them (not recorded which). For the CDR3, the DNA is TGTGCCAGCAGCCGAAGATCAGGGCTGGAAGAGACCCAGTACTTC. Amino acids: CASSRRSGLEETQYF.